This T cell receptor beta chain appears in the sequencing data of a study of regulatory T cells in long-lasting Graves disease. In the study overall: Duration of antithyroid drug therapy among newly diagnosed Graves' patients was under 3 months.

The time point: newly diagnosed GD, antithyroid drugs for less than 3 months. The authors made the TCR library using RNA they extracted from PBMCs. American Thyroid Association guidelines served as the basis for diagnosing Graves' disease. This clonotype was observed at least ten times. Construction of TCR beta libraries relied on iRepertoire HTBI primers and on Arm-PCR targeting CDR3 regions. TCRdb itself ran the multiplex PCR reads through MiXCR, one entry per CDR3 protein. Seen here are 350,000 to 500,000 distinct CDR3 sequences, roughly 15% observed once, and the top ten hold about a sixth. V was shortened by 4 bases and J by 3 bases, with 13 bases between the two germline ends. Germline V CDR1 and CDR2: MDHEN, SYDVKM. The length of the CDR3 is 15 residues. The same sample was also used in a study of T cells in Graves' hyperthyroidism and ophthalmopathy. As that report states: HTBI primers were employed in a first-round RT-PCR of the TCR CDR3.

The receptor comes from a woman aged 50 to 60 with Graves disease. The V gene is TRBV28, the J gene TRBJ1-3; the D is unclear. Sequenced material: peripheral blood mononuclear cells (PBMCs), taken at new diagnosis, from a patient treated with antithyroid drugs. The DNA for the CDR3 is TGTGCCAGCAGTTACGAAGCCCGAAATGGAAACACCATATATTTT. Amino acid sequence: CASSYEARNGNTIYF. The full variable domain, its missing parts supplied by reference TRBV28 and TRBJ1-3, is DVKVTQSSRYLVKRTGEKVFLECVQDMDHENMFWYRQDPGLGLRLIYFSYDVKMKEKGDIPEGYSVSREKKERFSLILESASTNQTSMYLCASSYEARNGNTIYFGEGSWLTVV.